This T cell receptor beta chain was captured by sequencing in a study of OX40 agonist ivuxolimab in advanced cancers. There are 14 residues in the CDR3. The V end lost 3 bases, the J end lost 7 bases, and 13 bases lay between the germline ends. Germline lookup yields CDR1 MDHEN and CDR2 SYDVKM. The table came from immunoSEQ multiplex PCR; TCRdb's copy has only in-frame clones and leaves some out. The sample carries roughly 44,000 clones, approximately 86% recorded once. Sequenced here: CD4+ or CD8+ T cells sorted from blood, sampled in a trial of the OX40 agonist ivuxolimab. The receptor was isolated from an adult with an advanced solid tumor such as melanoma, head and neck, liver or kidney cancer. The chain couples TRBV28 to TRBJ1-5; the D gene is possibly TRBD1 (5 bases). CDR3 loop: CASSFAQGGQPQHF. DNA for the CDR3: TGTGCCAGCAGTTTTGCCCAGGGCGGACAGCCCCAGCATTTT.